This TCR beta chain emerged from a study of cytomegalovirus exposure and HLA in healthy donors. About the research overall: Later analysis reported that the approximately 110 validation repertoires shared the platform of the 650 to 700 first-cohort repertoires.

Assay: immunoSEQ multiplex PCR; the TCRdb copy retains only in-frame clones and omits some. The data hold tens of thousands of clones, with 85% to 90% observed a single time. As regards this clone: The antigen remains undetermined. A junction end diverges from the germline sequence, so it may reflect a read error.

Study-level findings and limits: Diagnosis of cytomegalovirus status made by the classifier reportedly showed high specificity and sensitivity. Researchers catalogued some 160 TCR beta chains as cytomegalovirus-associated. Through in vitro validation, three CMV-associated chains were shown to be specific for CMV antigens.

Material for sequencing was PBMCs. This TCR derives from a woman aged 18-29 years in good health and CMV-seronegative.

The chain's CDR3 is CASSLNKDSSNQPQHF. The CDR3, as DNA: TGTGCTAGCAGCTTGAACAAAGACAGTAGCAATCAGCCCCAGCATTTT. The gene calls are TRBV7-7 and TRBJ1-5, with D perhaps TRBD1 (5 bases). The CDR3 has 16 amino acids. The germline V gene encodes CDR1 SSHAT and CDR2 FNYEAQ (reference sequence).